The 27 T cell receptor beta chains presented below share a single source sample, sequenced in a study of blood T cell repertoires in COVID-19. Assay: immunoSEQ multiplex PCR; the TCRdb copy retains only in-frame clones and omits some. The sample has about 34,000 clones, 90% seen once; the top ten hold roughly a fifth. Sequenced input: peripheral blood. The receptor source for this set is a man older than 75 with acute or convalescent COVID-19.

The chain has TRBV6-5 and TRBJ2-7; D unclear. Germline lookup yields CDR1 MNHEY and CDR2 SVGAGI. Trimming cost V 6 bases and J 0 bases, with 12 bases left between them. CDR3 size: 14 residues. The DNA for the CDR3 is TGTGCCAGCAGCCTAGTTGGCCACTCCTACGAGCAGTACTTC. The encoded protein is CASSLVGHSYEQYF.

V and J are TRBV10-1 and TRBJ2-3; D perhaps matches TRBD2 (5 bases). Trimming pared 4 bases from V and 2 bases from J, leaving 13 bases between. The germline V gene encodes CDR1 WNHNN and CDR2 SYGVQD (reference sequence). The length of the CDR3 is 15 residues. The CDR3 sequence: CASSGTSFHTDTQYF. The CDR3 bases are TGCGCCAGCAGTGGAACTAGTTTCCACACAGATACGCAGTATTTT.

V usage is TRBV28 and J usage is TRBJ1-3; tentative D call: TRBD1 (6 bases). CDR1 is MDHEN, CDR2 SYDVKM, per germline. This CDR3 contains 13 residues. With 7 bases removed from V and 4 bases from J, the gap between germline ends came to 11 bases. The CDR3 region is CASIPGDGNTIYF. CDR3 sequence (DNA): TGTGCCAGCATACCAGGGGACGGAAACACCATATATTTT.

V usage is TRBV10-2 and J usage is TRBJ1-2; TRBD1 matches at 7 bases. Germline values: CDR1 WSHSY, CDR2 SAAADI. The CDR3 covers 12 residues. J gave up 5 bases and V 6 bases, and 3 bases lay outside the gene matches. This CDR3 reads CASSGDSYGYTF. The CDR3 region has the DNA TGCGCCAGCAGCGGGGACAGTTATGGCTACACCTTC.

The chain couples TRBV4-1 to TRBJ2-3, with D hard to call. The CDR3 sequence is 16 residues long. Germline CDR1 reads MGHRA; CDR2 reads YSYEKL. Trimming removed 0 bases at V and 4 bases at J, with 14 bases between. The CDR3 region is CASSQDGKPSADTQYF. The CDR3 DNA sequence: TGCGCCAGCAGCCAAGATGGTAAGCCCTCGGCAGATACGCAGTATTTT.

The CDR3 spells CASSASGDFYNEQFF. As DNA, the CDR3 is TGTGCCAGCAGCGCTAGTGGGGACTTCTACAATGAGCAGTTCTTC. V gene TRBV11-3 combines with J gene TRBJ2-1, with TRBD2 as a possible D gene (6 bases). CDR3 length equals 15 residues. V lost 5 bases and J 3 bases, leaving 14 bases between the germline ends. Germline CDR1 SGHNT, CDR2 YENEEA.

J is TRBJ2-5 and V is TRBV6-5, with D perhaps TRBD2 (6 bases). The CDR3 contains 14 residues. V was shortened by 7 bases and J by 2 bases, with 14 bases between the two germline ends. From germline, CDR1 is MNHEY and CDR2 SVGAGI. This CDR3 is CASTYGGPQETQYF. DNA for the CDR3: TGTGCCAGCACCTACGGGGGACCTCAAGAGACCCAGTACTTC.

The V call is TRBV7-9, the J call TRBJ2-2; D might be TRBD1 (5 bases). V lost 1 base to trimming and J lost 3 bases, with 12 bases between them. The CDR3 loop spans 16 amino acids. The germline V gene has CDR1 SEHNR and CDR2 FQNEAQ (reference sequence). CDR3 loop: CASSLGQGVYTGELFF. The CDR3 region has the DNA TGTGCCAGCAGCTTAGGTCAGGGTGTGTACACCGGGGAGCTGTTTTTT.

The chain is built from TRBV5-4 and TRBJ1-2, with D perhaps matching TRBD1 (6 bases). Germline V CDR1 and CDR2: SGHNT, YYREEE (reference sequence). The CDR3 loop spans 13 amino acids. The V end was cut by 0 bases, the J end by 6 bases, with 9 bases between. The CDR3 bases are TGTGCCAGCAGCTTGGTACAGGGAGATGGCTACACCTTC. This gives the protein CASSLVQGDGYTF.

This clone was found a few times. The chain employs TRBV7-2 and TRBJ1-1; D not resolved. Deletions cut 8 bases from V and 1 base from J, with 11 bases between. CDR1 SGHTA and CDR2 FQGNSA come from the germline V gene. The CDR3 covers 13 residues. The CDR3 protein is CASQTQPNTEAFF. CDR3 bases: TGTGCCAGCCAGACACAACCGAACACTGAAGCTTTCTTT.

V gene TRBV19 combines with J gene TRBJ1-1, with D maybe TRBD1 (5 bases). This CDR3 has 15 residues. The V gene lost 6 bases and the J gene lost 0 bases, with 14 bases spanning the gap. From germline, CDR1 is LNHDA and CDR2 SQIVND (reference sequence). In nucleotides, the CDR3 is TGTGCCAGTAGCCAAGGGAGGGGCTTGAACACTGAAGCTTTCTTT. Its protein is CASSQGRGLNTEAFF.

The rearrangement links TRBV28 to TRBJ1-2, with 7 nucleotides matching TRBD1. The V gene end was trimmed by 5 bases and the J gene end by 2 bases; junction bases not matched to a gene: 5. This CDR3 comprises 14 residues. Germline values: CDR1 MDHEN, CDR2 SYDVKM. The CDR3 DNA reads TGTGCCAGCAGTCCTCCGGGACAGAACTATGGCTACACCTTC. Translated: CASSPPGQNYGYTF.

V is TRBV3-1 (or the pseudogene TRBV3-2) and J is TRBJ2-7; D gene unclear. Trimming left V 2 bases short and J 0 bases short, with 5 bases between. Germline V gene lookup returns CDR1 LGHDT and CDR2 YNNKEL (reference sequence). This CDR3 has 13 residues. In DNA, the CDR3 is TGTGCCAGCAGCCAAACGGTCTCCTACGAGCAGTACTTC. Protein sequence: CASSQTVSYEQYF.

The rearrangement uses TRBV7-2 and TRBJ2-3, with D possibly TRBD1 on 6 matching bases. Germline CDR1 and CDR2: SGHTA and FQGNSA. The CDR3 has 17 residues. V lost 0 bases, J lost 0 bases, and 13 bases lay in between. CDR3: CASSLAGAILSTDTQYF. CDR3 nucleotide sequence: TGTGCCAGCAGCTTAGCGGGGGCCATACTTAGCACAGATACGCAGTATTTT.

The V and J genes are TRBV2 and TRBJ1-2; 8 nucleotides agree with TRBD1. The junction had 2 bases not matched to a gene; V was cut back by 6 bases and J by 2 bases. Germline loops: CDR1 SNHLY, CDR2 FYNNEI. The CDR3 runs to 13 residues. CDR3 nucleotides: TGTGCCAGCAGCCGGGACAGGAACTATGGCTACACCTTC. Protein sequence: CASSRDRNYGYTF.

CDR3 region: CASSPPVQETQYF. The CDR3 DNA reads TGTGCCAGCTCACCTCCGGTTCAAGAGACCCAGTACTTC. The chain employs TRBV18 and TRBJ2-5; D unclear. Germline CDR1 KGHSH, CDR2 LQKENI. Trimming took 3 bases from V and 2 from J, leaving 7 bases between them. This CDR3 is built from 13 residues.

This clone appeared a single time. The chain is built from TRBV28 and TRBJ1-2; the D gene is possibly TRBD1 (6 bases). From germline, CDR1 is MDHEN and CDR2 SYDVKM. V lost 7 bases and J 2 bases, leaving 14 bases between the germline ends. CDR3 length equals 14 residues. The CDR3 nucleotides are TGTGCCAGCAACCCCAGCACAGGGAACTATGGCTACACCTTC. Its protein product is CASNPSTGNYGYTF.

The chain combines TRBV6-1 with TRBJ1-5; 8 bases align to TRBD1. This CDR3 region has 16 residues. V dropped 3 bases and J dropped 7; count of bases not matched to a gene: 11. The germline V gene has CDR1 MNHNS and CDR2 SASEGT. The CDR3 spells CASSDLFHRGGQPQHF. Here the CDR3 DNA reads TGTGCCAGCAGTGACCTCTTTCACAGGGGGGGACAGCCCCAGCATTTT.

The J gene is TRBJ1-3, the V gene TRBV29-1; no clear D gene. The CDR3 length is 13 residues. V lost 4 bases and J 0 bases, leaving 7 bases between the germline ends. Germline V gives CDR1 SQVTM, CDR2 ANQGSEA. In DNA, the CDR3 is TGCAGCGTTGGGCCAAGCTCTGGAAACACCATATATTTT. Protein sequence: CSVGPSSGNTIYF.

The gene calls are TRBV28 and TRBJ1-1; possibly TRBD1 for D (5 bases). The V gene's germline CDR1 is MDHEN and CDR2 SYDVKM. The CDR3 contains 15 residues. The ends were cut back, 3 bases at V and 4 bases at J, with 15 bases in the middle. CDR3 sequence reads: CASSFLRGIGTEAFF. DNA of the CDR3: TGTGCCAGCAGTTTTTTACGGGGGATAGGCACTGAAGCTTTCTTT.

The chain is built from TRBV21-1 and TRBJ1-5; the D call in the table, TRBD1, was not verified against the DNA. TRBV21-1 is noted as a pseudogene. This CDR3 is 22 amino acids long. The CDR3 bases are TGTGCCAGCAGCAAAGAGGAGGCAGGGGGGCTCCTGGAAGCTTATAGCAATCAGCCCCAGCATTTT. It is translated as CASSKEEAGGLLEAYSNQPQHF.

The V call is TRBV11-1, the J call TRBJ2-1, with 8 bases matching TRBD1. The CDR3 contains 16 residues. Germline CDR1 and CDR2: SGHAT and FQDESV (reference sequence). The V segment lost 1 base and the J segment 5 bases; nucleotides outside the gene matches: 7. The CDR3 bases are TGTGCCAGCAGCTTAGAGGGACAGGCGATTAACAATGAGCAGTTCTTC. It encodes CASSLEGQAINNEQFF.

The chain links TRBV7-9 to TRBJ1-2; the D gene is possibly TRBD1 (6 bases). Looked up from germline, CDR1 is SEHNR and CDR2 is FQNEAQ (reference sequence). There are 16 residues in the CDR3. The V end was cut by 6 bases, the J end by 2 bases, with 19 bases between. The CDR3 sequence is CASSTTLGGENYGYTF. The CDR3 region has the DNA TGTGCCAGCAGTACGACTTTAGGGGGAGAAAACTATGGCTACACCTTC.

V and J are TRBV2 and TRBJ1-2; D not resolved. Deletions cut 8 bases from V and 4 bases from J, with 14 bases between. Per germline, CDR1 SNHLY and CDR2 FYNNEI. This CDR3 region has 13 residues. The CDR3 DNA reads TGTGCCAGCCTCCAATCGGGTGGCTATGGCTACACCTTC. Translating it yields CASLQSGGYGYTF.

This chain connects TRBV2 to TRBJ2-3; D is ambiguous. Germline-derived CDR1 and CDR2 are SNHLY and FYNNEI. Trimming took off 4 bases at V and 5 bases at J, with 10 bases between the two ends. The CDR3 has 13 amino acids. This CDR3 is CASSGNRGDTQYF. CDR3 bases: TGTGCCAGCAGTGGAAATCGCGGAGATACGCAGTATTTT.

The chain employs TRBV18 and TRBJ1-1, with 8 nucleotides matching TRBD1. Looked up from germline, CDR1 is KGHSH and CDR2 is LQKENI. The length of the CDR3 is 16 residues. With V trimmed by 2 bases and J by 0 bases, 5 bases remained unmatched. CDR3 protein: CASSPTTGGMNTEAFF. For the CDR3, the DNA is TGTGCCAGCTCACCAACTACAGGGGGAATGAACACTGAAGCTTTCTTT.

The genes are TRBV5-1 and TRBJ1-1, with D perhaps matching TRBD1 (6 bases). The CDR3 loop spans 14 amino acids. In germline, CDR1 is SGHRS, CDR2 YFSETQ. Trimming cost V 4 bases and J 4 bases, with 14 bases left between them. The CDR3 DNA reads TGCGCCAGCAGCAGCACAGGGTTGGGCACTGAAGCTTTCTTT. Its protein product is CASSSTGLGTEAFF.